The subject of this entry is one TCR beta chain. The target antigen is unknown. With V trimmed by 4 bases and J by 7 bases, 20 bases remained unmatched. Germline CDR1 is SGHDT and CDR2 is YYEEEE. This CDR3 region has 18 residues. In the PCR, 60 Vbeta and 13 Jbeta primers were used. Assay used: immunoSEQ multiplex PCR; TCRdb lists only in-frame clones, some missing. The data hold 250,000 to 350,000 clones, with roughly 88% observed a single time. This sample was taken from a study of cytomegalovirus exposure and HLA in healthy donors. Study conclusions and caveats: A later analysis found common viral pathogens apparently linked to several of the most significant clusters. In a later analysis, an Asian-associated ancestry cluster reportedly showed fewer N-insertions than the approximately 660-donor mean.

The sample taken for sequencing was PBMCs. This chain links TRBV5-6 with TRBJ1-2, with 9 bases aligning to TRBD1. The origin of this receptor is a man between 35 and 55 years old in good health and CMV-seropositive. The CDR3 DNA sequence: TGTGCCAGCAGCCTGCCGGGACAGGGAAGGTGGGGCGAGGGTGGCTACACCTTC. Residues: CASSLPGQGRWGEGGYTF. The full variable domain, completed using reference TRBV5-6 and TRBJ1-2, is DAGVTQSPTHLIKTRGQQVTLRCSPKSGHDTVSWYQQALGQGPQFIFQYYEEEERQRGNFPDRFSGHQFPNYSSELNVNALLLGDSALYLCASSLPGQGRWGEGGYTFGSGTRLTVV.